This TCR beta chain was sequenced during a study of T cells in localized non-small cell lung cancer. Note on this clone: Its antigen is as yet unknown.

TCRdb's copy holds only in-frame clones and misses some; the assay was immunoSEQ multiplex PCR. The repertoire holds 64,000 or so clones, about 90% seen once, with under 2% in the top ten. Study results and caveats: Sequencing, confined to only one tumor region, leaves heterogeneity possible.

Sequencing was performed on peripheral blood, taken before any cancer treatment. The source is a woman aged 40-69 years with stage I lung adenocarcinoma.

The CDR3 loop reads CASSPHGTSAYEQYF. In DNA form, the CDR3 reads TGTGCCAGCAGCCCTCACGGGACTAGCGCCTACGAGCAGTACTTC. The chain couples TRBV28 to TRBJ2-7; 10 bases match TRBD2. Per germline, CDR1 MDHEN and CDR2 SYDVKM. The CDR3 sequence is 15 residues long. The V segment lost 6 bases and the J segment 2 bases; nucleotides outside the gene matches: 7.